These 16 T cell receptor beta chains were all obtained from the same sample, sequenced in a study of molecular identifiers for immune sequencing clone quantification. TCRdb re-analysed the PCR reads in MiXCR, keeping a single row per CDR3 protein. The repertoire holds more than 550,000 distinct CDR3 sequences, with about 25% as singletons. Specimen: naive CD8+ T cells from blood, with Jurkat cell RNA spiked in. The subset is: FACS-sorted CD8+CD4-CCR7+CD45RA+ naive T cells. The source of these receptors is a human donor in good health. Some libraries in this study had Jurkat cell RNA spiked in.

As concerns this clonotype: This clone may be a read error of a much larger clone one base away. V is TRBV9 and J is TRBJ1-1; D gene uncertain. Germline CDR1 reads SGDLS; CDR2 reads YYNGEE. The CDR3 spans 12 residues. The CDR3 nucleotides read TGTGCCGGCAGCGTAGCTGTAGGTGAAGCTTTCTTT. Translated: CAGSVAVGEAFF.

There are many counts of this clonotype. The chain recombines TRBV25-1 with TRBJ2-5; D gene unclear. This CDR3 is 12 amino acids long. CDR1 and CDR2 from the germline V gene are MGHDK and SYGVNS. Trimming stripped 1 base from V and 5 bases from J, with 5 bases between. CDR3 amino acids: CASSELHETQYF. The CDR3 region has the DNA TGTGCCAGCAGTGAATTGCATGAGACCCAGTACTTC.

This clonotype was seen repeatedly, ten times or more. The junction departs from germline at one end; a sequencing error may be responsible. V is TRBV13 and J is TRBJ2-7, with TRBD2 as a possible D gene (6 bases). Germline CDR1 and CDR2: PRHDT and FYEKMQ (reference sequence). The CDR3 consists of 16 residues. CDR3 amino acids: CASSLAGSTSSYEQYF. CDR3 nucleotides: TGTGCCAGCAGCTTAGCAGGGAGTACTAGCTCCTACGAACAGTACTTC.

This clonotype came up many times. This chain connects TRBV7-2 to TRBJ1-4; 9 bases match TRBD1. This CDR3 has 15 residues. Germline loops: CDR1 SGHTA, CDR2 FQGNSA. V lost 5 bases to trimming and J lost 10 bases; unmatched junction nucleotides: 11. The CDR3 bases are TGTGCCAGCAGCGAGCCGGGACAGGGTGTTCGAAAACTGTTTTTT. Residues: CASSEPGQGVRKLFF.

This clonotype was found many times. The chain uses TRBV6-1 and TRBJ2-7; D unclear. The CDR3 extends over 13 amino acids. Trimming removed 6 bases from V and 4 bases from J, with 13 bases in between. Per germline, CDR1 MNHNS and CDR2 SASEGT. The CDR3: CASSPALVYEQYF. CDR3 nucleotide sequence: TGTGCCAGCAGCCCGGCTCTGGTTTACGAGCAGTACTTC.

This clonotype showed up many times. This chain links TRBV7-9 with TRBJ2-1, with 8 bases aligning to TRBD2. Per the germline V gene, CDR1 is SEHNR and CDR2 is FQNEAQ (reference sequence). The V segment lost 5 bases and the J segment 1 base; nucleotides outside the gene matches: 10. The CDR3 totals 17 residues. This chain's CDR3 is CASSTAAGTSSYNEQFF. The CDR3 DNA follows: TGTGCCAGCAGCACCGCCGCCGGGACTAGTTCCTACAATGAGCAGTTCTTC.

This clonotype was counted between two and nine times. In DNA form, the CDR3 reads TGTGCCAGCAGCTTAGTGGATGTCGGGGCAGAAGACTATGGCTACACCTTC. Encoded protein: CASSLVDVGAEDYGYTF. The V gene is TRBV7-9, the J gene TRBJ1-2; the D gene is possibly TRBD1 (5 bases). The CDR3 sequence is 17 residues long. Per germline, CDR1 SEHNR and CDR2 FQNEAQ (reference sequence). V dropped 1 base and J dropped 3 bases, with 18 bases sitting between them.

This clonotype came up a few times. The chain carries TRBV7-9 and TRBJ2-5, with D possibly being TRBD2 (5 bases). Germline values: CDR1 SEHNR, CDR2 FQNEAQ (reference sequence). Trimming shortened V by 4 bases and J by 5 bases, and 17 bases separated the two germline ends. The CDR3 covers 15 residues. The CDR3 nucleotides are TGTGCCAGCAGCTCGGAACTAGTTGTTGAGGAGACCCAGTACTTC. Its translation: CASSSELVVEETQYF.

This clonotype was recorded at least ten times. The V gene is TRBV6-2 or TRBV6-3, the J gene TRBJ2-5; 9 bases are shared with TRBD1. The CDR3 covers 15 residues. Looked up from germline, CDR1 is MNHEY and CDR2 is SVGEGT. V lost 6 bases, J lost 5 bases, and 10 bases stayed unmatched. Here the CDR3 reads CASSPTQGAGETQYF. The CDR3 nucleotides read TGTGCCAGCAGCCCAACACAGGGGGCCGGTGAGACCCAGTACTTC.

This clonotype was observed at least ten times. CDR3 in amino acids: CSVEGFKLGSRETQYF. The CDR3 region has the DNA TGCAGCGTTGAAGGTTTTAAACTAGGATCACGAGAGACCCAGTACTTC. The chain links TRBV29-1 to TRBJ2-5, with a tentative D call TRBD2 (5 bases). The germline gives CDR1 SQVTM, CDR2 ANQGSEA. V lost 1 base to trimming and J lost 4 bases, with 19 bases between them. The CDR3 totals 16 residues.

Regarding this clonotype: A read error may account for a junction end that differs from germline. V usage is TRBV4-1 and J usage is TRBJ2-7; the match to TRBD2 covers 11 bases. CDR1 and CDR2 from the germline V gene are MGHRA and YSYEKL. This CDR3 contains 16 residues. CDR3 DNA sequence: TGCGCCGGCAGCCAAGTTGCTAGCGGGGGGTACTACGAGCAGTACTTC. As protein: CAGSQVASGGYYEQYF.

This clonotype was seen repeatedly, ten times or more. V gene TRBV7-9 combines with J gene TRBJ2-2; no clear D. The CDR3 spans 13 residues. Germline V gene sequence: CDR1 SEHNR, CDR2 FQNEAQ (reference sequence). The germline V and J ends were trimmed by 2 bases and 4 bases, with 5 bases remaining between them. CDR3 sequence (DNA): TGTGCCAGCAGCTTATCGCTCACCGGGGAGCTGTTTTTT. This translates into CASSLSLTGELFF. Filled out from reference TRBV7-9 and TRBJ2-2, the complete variable domain reads DTGVSQNPRHKITKRGQNVTFRCDPISEHNRLYWYRQTLGQGPEFLTYFQNEAQLEKSRLLSDRFSAERPKGSFSTLEIQRTEQGDSAMYLCASSLSLTGELFFGEGSRLTVL.

For the CDR3, the DNA is TGTGCCAGCAGTTTAATGGGACAGCACTATGGCTACACCTTC. Protein sequence: CASSLMGQHYGYTF. The chain is built from TRBV27 and TRBJ1-2; 7 bases are shared with TRBD1. Germline-derived CDR1 and CDR2 are MNHEY and SMNVEV (reference sequence). After removal of 2 bases from V and 3 bases from J, the junction contained 3 bases not matched to a gene. The CDR3 has 14 residues.

This clonotype was counted at least ten times. J is TRBJ1-4 and V is TRBV4-1, with a possible D match to TRBD1 (6 bases). The germline gives CDR1 MGHRA, CDR2 YSYEKL. V shed 1 base and J shed 6 bases, with 15 bases lying between them. CDR3 length: 16 residues. The CDR3 coding sequence is TGCGCCAGCAGCCAAGTCATGGAACAGGGCGATGAAAAACTGTTTTTT. Its protein is CASSQVMEQGDEKLFF.

Regarding this clonotype: With a much larger clone just one base away, this may be a read error. This sequence joins TRBV2 and TRBJ2-7; D is ambiguous. This CDR3 is built from 13 residues. Germline V gene lookup returns CDR1 SNHLY and CDR2 FYNNEI. V was clipped by 0 bases and J by 3 bases, with 6 bases between them. CDR3 sequence (DNA): TGTGCCAGCAGTGAAGCGCCCAGCTACGAGCAGTACTTC. Its translation is CASSEAPSYEQYF.

The genes are TRBV29-1 and TRBJ2-1, with unresolved D. The germline V and J ends were trimmed by 0 bases and 5 bases, with 5 bases remaining between them. The CDR3 spans 12 residues. The V gene's germline CDR1 is SQVTM and CDR2 ANQGSEA. As DNA, the CDR3 is TGCAGCGTTGAAGAACTGAACAATGAGCAGTTCTTC. Protein product: CSVEELNNEQFF.